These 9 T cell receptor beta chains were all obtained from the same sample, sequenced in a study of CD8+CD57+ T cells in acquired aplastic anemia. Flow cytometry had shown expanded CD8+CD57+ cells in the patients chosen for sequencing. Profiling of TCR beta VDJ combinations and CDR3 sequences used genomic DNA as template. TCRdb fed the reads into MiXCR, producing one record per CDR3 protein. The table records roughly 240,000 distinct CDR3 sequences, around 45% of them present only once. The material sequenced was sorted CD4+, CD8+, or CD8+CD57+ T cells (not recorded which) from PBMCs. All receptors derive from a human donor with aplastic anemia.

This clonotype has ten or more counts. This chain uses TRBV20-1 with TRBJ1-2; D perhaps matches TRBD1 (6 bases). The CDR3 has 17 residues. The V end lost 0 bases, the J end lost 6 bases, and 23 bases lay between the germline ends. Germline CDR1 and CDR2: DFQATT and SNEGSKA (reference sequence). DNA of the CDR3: TGCAGTGCTAGAGATCTTCTTCCAACCCCGAGGGGGAATGGCTACACCTTC. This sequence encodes CSARDLLPTPRGNGYTF.

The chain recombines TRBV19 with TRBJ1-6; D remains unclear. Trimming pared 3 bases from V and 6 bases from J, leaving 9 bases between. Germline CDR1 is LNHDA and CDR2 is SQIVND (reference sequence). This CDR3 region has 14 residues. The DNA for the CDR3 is TGTGCCAGTAGTATGATTCTGGGTAATTCACCCCTCCACTTT. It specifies CASSMILGNSPLHF.

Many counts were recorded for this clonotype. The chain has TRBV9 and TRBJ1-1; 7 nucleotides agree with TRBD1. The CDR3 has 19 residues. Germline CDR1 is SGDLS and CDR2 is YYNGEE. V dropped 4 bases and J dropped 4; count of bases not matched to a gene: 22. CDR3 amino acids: CASSPLTRGTEGGITEAFF. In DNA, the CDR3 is TGTGCCAGCAGCCCACTCACCAGGGGGACGGAAGGTGGCATCACTGAAGCTTTCTTT.

CDR3 region: CASSDAWRSTYEQYF. CDR3 sequence (DNA): TGTGCCAGCAGTGACGCTTGGAGATCCACCTACGAGCAGTACTTC. This chain joins TRBV27 and TRBJ2-7; D unclear. V lost 5 bases and J lost 2, with 16 bases in between. The CDR3 contains 15 residues. The V gene's germline CDR1 is MNHEY and CDR2 SMNVEV (reference sequence).

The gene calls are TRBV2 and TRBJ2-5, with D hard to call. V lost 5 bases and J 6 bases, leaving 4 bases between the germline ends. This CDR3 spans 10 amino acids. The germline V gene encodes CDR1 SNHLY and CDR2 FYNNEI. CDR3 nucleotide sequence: TGTGCCAGCAGTCTGAAGACCCAGTACTTC. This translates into CASSLKTQYF.

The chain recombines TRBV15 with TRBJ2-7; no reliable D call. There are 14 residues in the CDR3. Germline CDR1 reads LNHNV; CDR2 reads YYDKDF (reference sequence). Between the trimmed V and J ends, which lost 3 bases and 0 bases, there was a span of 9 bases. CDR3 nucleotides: TGTGCCACCAGCAGTAGGTCATCCTCCTACGAGCAGTACTTC. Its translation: CATSSRSSSYEQYF.

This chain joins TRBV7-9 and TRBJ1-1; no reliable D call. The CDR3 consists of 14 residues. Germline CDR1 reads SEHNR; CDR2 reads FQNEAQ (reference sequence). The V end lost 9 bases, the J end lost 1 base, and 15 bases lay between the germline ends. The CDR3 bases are TGTGCCAGTCTAAATTCCCGGTGGAACACTGAAGCTTTCTTT. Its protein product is CASLNSRWNTEAFF.

The CDR3 nucleotides read TGTGCCAGCAGCCAAGATCCCCGCGGGGCACAGACCCAGTACTTC. Translating it yields CASSQDPRGAQTQYF. The J gene is TRBJ2-5, the V gene TRBV3-1, with D tentatively TRBD2 (6 bases). V gave up 0 bases and J gave up 6 bases, with 14 bases separating them. The CDR3 extends over 15 amino acids. CDR1 LGHDT and CDR2 YNNKEL come from the germline V gene (reference sequence).

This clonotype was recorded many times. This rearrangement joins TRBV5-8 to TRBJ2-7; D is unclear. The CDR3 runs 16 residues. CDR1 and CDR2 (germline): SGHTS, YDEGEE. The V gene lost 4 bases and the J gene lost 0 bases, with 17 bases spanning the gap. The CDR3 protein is CASSPSATLDSYEQYF. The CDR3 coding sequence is TGTGCCAGCAGCCCATCGGCGACACTCGACTCCTACGAGCAGTACTTC.